This TCR beta chain was identified in a study of a mutant IDH1 vaccine in newly diagnosed glioma. At the level of the study: Standard pretreatment was either radiotherapy, temozolomide, or, for most, radiochemotherapy with temozolomide. Study-wide points: Induction of immune responses by the vaccine occurred in about 93% of patients.

This clone was detected only a few times. Its antigen is still unknown. The V end lost 0 bases, the J end lost 2 bases, and 11 bases lay between the germline ends. Germline V CDR1 and CDR2: LGHNA, YSLEER. The CDR3 has 16 residues. Clones were sequenced by immunoSEQ multiplex PCR, and TCRdb holds only the in-frame ones, with some missing. The sample has fewer than 50,000 clones; about 73% are singletons. Time point of the sample: baseline, week 1 (first vaccination visit). Treatment indicated: pre-vaccination baseline after standard-of-care therapy. This TCR derives from a man aged 35 to 55 with glioma. Some clones in this sample may be carry-over from other donors' samples. The rearrangement links TRBV4-3 to TRBJ1-3; D call uncertain. This material consisted of PBMCs, taken from a glioma patient treated with radiotherapy, temozolomide or both. The CDR3 DNA reads as TGCGCCAGCAGCCAAGATAGGGCGGGAGCTGGAAACACCATATATTTT. Encoded protein: CASSQDRAGAGNTIYF.